This is a list of T cell receptor beta chains from one sample in a study of blood T cell repertoires in COVID-19. Sequencing was performed with immunoSEQ multiplex PCR; in TCRdb, only in-frame clones are kept and a portion is missing. This sample yields 50,000 to 65,000 clones, of which 76% are seen a single time; 5% to 7% belongs to the top ten. Sequenced sample: peripheral blood. These receptors came from a woman aged 50 to 60 with active or convalescent COVID-19. CDR3s include the opening cysteine and the closing phenylalanine or tryptophan. D genes are given only for firm matches. Rows give clone size only sometimes, using once, few, many, or a class for an expanded clone.

CDR3: CASSRTGNEAFF
DNA: TGTGCCAGCAGTCGGACAGGGAATGAAGCTTTCTTT
size: NA
D: TRBD1
V: TRBV6-5
J: TRBJ1-1

CDR3: CAISARQEGTEAFF
DNA: TGTGCCATCAGTGCTCGCCAGGAGGGCACTGAAGCTTTCTTT
size: NA
D: NA
V: TRBV10-3
J: TRBJ1-1

CDR3: CASSSTGSPEAFF
DNA: TGCGCCAGCAGCTCTACAGGGAGCCCTGAAGCTTTCTTT
size: few
D: NA
V: TRBV5-1
J: TRBJ1-1

CDR3: CSVEDGGGRNTIYF
DNA: TGCAGCGTTGAAGACGGAGGAGGGAGGAACACCATATATTTT
size: NA
D: NA
V: TRBV29-1
J: TRBJ1-3

CDR3: CASSPRTGSIYGYTF
DNA: TGTGCCAGCAGCCCCCGGACAGGGAGTATCTATGGCTACACCTTC
size: NA
D: TRBD1
V: TRBV7-2
J: TRBJ1-2

CDR3: CASSIVPDYGYTF
DNA: TGTGCCAGTAGTATCGTCCCAGACTATGGCTACACCTTC
size: NA
D: NA
V: TRBV19
J: TRBJ1-2

CDR3: CTSSQARPSGYNEQFF
DNA: TGCACCAGCAGCCAAGCGAGGCCTAGCGGTTACAATGAGCAGTTCTTC
size: NA
D: NA
V: TRBV1
J: TRBJ2-1

CDR3: CASSVSGDYNEQFF
DNA: TGTGCCAGCAGCGTTAGCGGAGACTACAATGAGCAGTTCTTC
size: NA
D: NA
V: TRBV25-1
J: TRBJ2-1

CDR3: CASSLAAGGSYEQYF
DNA: TGTGCCAGCAGCTTAGCAGCGGGAGGCTCCTACGAGCAGTACTTC
size: NA
D: TRBD2
V: TRBV7-6
J: TRBJ2-7

CDR3: CASSLVFRLSYEQYF
DNA: TGTGCCAGCAGCTTAGTTTTCCGACTTTCCTACGAGCAGTACTTC
size: few
D: NA
V: TRBV11-2
J: TRBJ2-7

CDR3: CATSDGGAGTEAFF
DNA: TGTGCCACCAGTGATGGGGGGGCAGGCACTGAAGCTTTCTTT
size: NA
D: NA
V: TRBV24-1
J: TRBJ1-1

CDR3: CATSDHRETQYF
DNA: TGTGCCACCAGTGATCACAGGGAGACCCAGTACTTC
size: few
D: NA
V: TRBV24-1
J: TRBJ2-5

CDR3: CASRGDSKETQYF
DNA: TGTGCCAGCAGAGGGGACAGCAAAGAGACCCAGTACTTC
size: NA
D: TRBD1
V: TRBV6-5
J: TRBJ2-5

CDR3: CASSEVGLADSYEQYF
DNA: TGTGCCAGCAGTGAGGTCGGGCTAGCGGACTCCTACGAGCAGTACTTC
size: NA
D: TRBD2
V: TRBV6-1
J: TRBJ2-7

CDR3: CAWSIGTGGSTEAFF
DNA: TGTGCCTGGAGTATTGGGACAGGTGGGAGCACTGAAGCTTTCTTT
size: NA
D: TRBD1
V: TRBV30
J: TRBJ1-1

CDR3: CASRLTRGKYF
DNA: TGTGCCAGCAGGCTCACTAGAGGAAAGTACTTC
size: few
D: NA
V: TRBV6-5
J: TRBJ2-7

CDR3: CASSYSAGSGKHF
DNA: TGTGCCAGCAGTTACTCAGCCGGGTCGGGGAAGCATTTT
size: once
D: NA
V: TRBV6-5
J: TRBJ1-5

CDR3: CASWGAGELFF
DNA: TGTGCCAGTTGGGGCGCCGGGGAGCTGTTTTTT
size: NA
D: NA
V: TRBV19
J: TRBJ2-2

CDR3: CASSPQQGLAPLHF
DNA: TGTGCCAGCAGCCCTCAACAGGGGCTGGCGCCCCTCCACTTT
size: NA
D: TRBD1
V: TRBV9
J: TRBJ1-6

CDR3: CASSPQGTGDQIAFF
DNA: TGTGCCAGCAGCCCCCAAGGGACAGGGGATCAAATAGCTTTCTTT
size: NA
D: TRBD1
V: TRBV4-2
J: TRBJ1-1

CDR3: CASSLSRDSLYGYTF
DNA: TGTGCCAGCAGTCTTTCTCGGGACAGTCTCTATGGCTACACCTTC
size: NA
D: TRBD1
V: TRBV7-3
J: TRBJ1-2

CDR3: CASSTAGTGYGLDMNTEAFF
DNA: TGTGCCAGCAGCACCGCCGGGACAGGGTACGGCTTAGACATGAACACTGAAGCTTTCTTT
size: NA
D: NA
V: TRBV21-1
J: TRBJ1-1

CDR3: CASRPTGTTNEKLFF
DNA: TGCGCCAGCAGGCCTACAGGGACCACTAATGAAAAACTGTTTTTT
size: NA
D: NA
V: TRBV5-1
J: TRBJ1-4

CDR3: CASSEAAGTEAFF
DNA: TGCGCCAGCAGCGAAGCTGCGGGCACTGAAGCTTTCTTT
size: once
D: NA
V: TRBV5-1
J: TRBJ1-1

CDR3: CASTPTGGSYGYTF
DNA: TGTGCCAGCACCCCTACGGGGGGGAGCTATGGCTACACCTTC
size: NA
D: NA
V: TRBV6-6
J: TRBJ1-2

CDR3: CASRHWGGSLGEQFF
DNA: TGTGCCAGCCGTCACTGGGGGGGCAGCCTTGGTGAGCAGTTCTTC
size: NA
D: NA
V: TRBV27
J: TRBJ2-1

CDR3: CASSLRPGGNQPQHF
DNA: TGTGCCAGCAGCCTACGACCCGGAGGAAATCAGCCCCAGCATTTT
size: NA
D: NA
V: TRBV7-2
J: TRBJ1-5

CDR3: CASSHTRNQPQHF
DNA: TGTGCCAGTAGTCACACCCGCAATCAGCCCCAGCATTTT
size: NA
D: NA
V: TRBV19
J: TRBJ1-5

CDR3: CASSEGGRGTGGTAEAFF
DNA: TGTGCCAGCAGTGAGGGGGGTCGCGGGACAGGCGGCACCGCTGAAGCTTTCTTT
size: NA
D: TRBD1
V: TRBV2
J: TRBJ1-1

CDR3: CATSISQGLGYTF
DNA: TGTGCCACCAGCATCTCACAGGGGCTTGGCTACACCTTC
size: NA
D: TRBD1
V: TRBV15
J: TRBJ1-2

CDR3: CASKQLAGGPTDTQYF
DNA: TGTGCCAGCAAACAATTAGCGGGAGGGCCCACAGATACGCAGTATTTT
size: NA
D: TRBD2
V: TRBV2
J: TRBJ2-3

CDR3: CASRSHSGRLYEQYF
DNA: TGTGCAAGTCGCTCACACTCCGGTAGACTGTACGAGCAGTACTTC
size: NA
D: NA
V: TRBV12-2
J: TRBJ2-7

CDR3: CASSKTLTGGSRTEAFF
DNA: TGCGCCAGCAGCAAGACCCTGACAGGGGGGTCGAGGACTGAAGCTTTCTTT
size: NA
D: TRBD1
V: TRBV5-1
J: TRBJ1-1

CDR3: CATSDAALAGPNTEAFF
DNA: TGTGCCACCAGTGACGCTGCACTCGCGGGGCCCAACACTGAAGCTTTCTTT
size: NA
D: NA
V: TRBV24-1
J: TRBJ1-1

CDR3: CASSLDSYGYTF
DNA: TGTGCCAGCAGCTTGGACAGCTATGGCTACACCTTC
size: NA
D: NA
V: TRBV5-6
J: TRBJ1-2

CDR3: CASSPGQVPTGELFF
DNA: TGTGCCAGCAGCCCGGGACAGGTACCCACCGGGGAGCTGTTTTTT
size: NA
D: TRBD1
V: TRBV5-4
J: TRBJ2-2

CDR3: CASSVKGASEAFF
DNA: TGTGCCAGCAGCGTGAAGGGGGCAAGTGAAGCTTTCTTT
size: NA
D: TRBD1
V: TRBV7-2
J: TRBJ1-1

CDR3: CASSVGWQGNSPLHF
DNA: TGTGCCAGCAGCGTAGGGTGGCAGGGAAATTCACCCCTCCACTTT
size: NA
D: NA
V: TRBV9
J: TRBJ1-6

CDR3: CASRTGGSTEAFF
DNA: TGTGCCAGCAGGACGGGGGGATCTACTGAAGCTTTCTTT
size: NA
D: NA
V: TRBV2
J: TRBJ1-1